These 30 T cell receptor beta chains originate from one sample sequenced in a study of T cell responses to AZD1222 COVID-19 vaccine. The table came from immunoSEQ multiplex PCR; TCRdb's copy has only in-frame clones and leaves some out. Of over 65,000 clones listed, more than 75% are singletons. The sequencing used peripheral blood, collected on day 0 of AZD1222 vaccination. These receptors were collected from an adult in good health.

The genes are TRBV19 and TRBJ2-7, with TRBD2 matching 7 bases. Trimming at V came to 6 bases and at J to 0 bases, leaving 11 bases not matched to a gene. The CDR3 extends over 16 amino acids. Germline V gives CDR1 LNHDA, CDR2 SQIVND (reference sequence). The CDR3 region is CASSLEAGWSSYEQYF. The DNA of the CDR3 is TGTGCCAGTAGCCTCGAAGCGGGGTGGAGCTCCTACGAGCAGTACTTC. The full variable domain, with the rest looked up from reference TRBV19 and TRBJ2-7, is DGGITQSPKYLFRKEGQNVTLSCEQNLNHDAMYWYRQDPGQGLRLIYYSQIVNDFQKGDIAEGYSVSREKKESFPLTVTSAQKNPTAFYLCASSLEAGWSSYEQYFGPGTRLTVT.

V is TRBV7-8 and J is TRBJ1-2; perhaps TRBD1 as D (6 bases). V gave up 3 bases and J gave up 1 base, with 6 bases separating them. The germline V gene encodes CDR1 SGHVS and CDR2 FQNEAQ. This CDR3 comprises 13 residues. The CDR3 sequence: CASSLDSNYGYTF. The CDR3 DNA reads TGTGCCAGCAGCTTGGACAGTAACTATGGCTACACCTTC.

This clone showed up just a few times. This chain joins TRBV19 and TRBJ1-2; tentatively, D is TRBD1 (5 bases). Trimming stripped 8 bases from V and 4 bases from J, with 26 bases between. The CDR3 extends over 17 amino acids. CDR1 LNHDA and CDR2 SQIVND come from the germline V gene (reference sequence). The CDR3 sequence: CASRRGVSLSWGYGYTF. The CDR3 DNA follows: TGTGCCAGTCGCCGGGGGGTATCTCTATCGTGGGGCTATGGCTACACCTTC.

V gene TRBV30 combines with J gene TRBJ2-2; no definite D call. The CDR3 runs 13 residues. Looked up from germline, CDR1 is GTSNPN and CDR2 is SVGIG (reference sequence). Trimming took 4 bases from V and 4 from J, leaving 10 bases between them. CDR3 protein: CAWIRLGTGELFF. The CDR3 DNA follows: TGTGCCTGGATTCGACTGGGCACCGGGGAGCTGTTTTTT.

This clone was recorded once. Here the CDR3 DNA reads TGTGCCAGCAAAGGGGGCGCTTCCCAGCCCCAGCATTTT. Protein product: CASKGGASQPQHF. The chain recombines TRBV6-5 with TRBJ1-5; 7 nucleotides line up with TRBD1. CDR1 and CDR2 (germline): MNHEY, SVGAGI. V was pared by 7 bases and J by 7 bases, with 7 bases of the junction left unmatched. The CDR3 totals 13 residues.

This chain uses TRBV9 with TRBJ2-1; 9 bases are a match to TRBD2. The CDR3 runs 17 residues. CDR1 is SGDLS and CDR2 is YYNGEE in the germline V gene. V shed 0 bases and J 3 bases; nucleotides not matched to a gene: 7. The CDR3 nucleotides are TGTGCCAGCAGCGTAGCTCTTAGCGGGAGAAACTACAATGAGCAGTTCTTC. Residues: CASSVALSGRNYNEQFF.

The rearrangement joins TRBV19 to TRBJ1-5; 7 positions agree with TRBD1. The CDR3 consists of 19 residues. The germline V gene encodes CDR1 LNHDA and CDR2 SQIVND (reference sequence). Germline trimming cut 0 bases from V and 1 base from J; bases unmatched to any gene: 12. This chain's CDR3 is CASSIEVPHRGGSNQPQHF. DNA for the CDR3: TGTGCCAGTAGTATAGAGGTCCCCCACAGGGGAGGGAGCAATCAGCCCCAGCATTTT.

This chain uses TRBV10-1 with TRBJ1-5; the D gene is possibly TRBD1 (6 bases). Between the trimmed V and J ends, which lost 6 bases and 2 bases, there was a span of 17 bases. The CDR3 consists of 16 residues. The V gene's germline CDR1 is WNHNN and CDR2 SYGVQD (reference sequence). The CDR3, as DNA: TGCGCCAGCAGCAAGAGGGGGACCGTAGGCAATCAGCCCCAGCATTTT. Encoded protein: CASSKRGTVGNQPQHF.

This sequence joins TRBV11-2 and TRBJ1-3; no clear D. Trimming took 0 bases from V and 8 from J, leaving 8 bases between them. The CDR3 is 13 amino acids. CDR1 and CDR2 from the germline V gene are SGHAT and FQNNGV. CDR3 loop: CASSLEGRYTIYF. CDR3 bases: TGTGCCAGCAGCTTAGAGGGCCGGTACACCATATATTTT.

V usage is TRBV19 and J usage is TRBJ2-6; 7 bases are shared with TRBD1. CDR1 is LNHDA, CDR2 SQIVND, per germline (reference sequence). V shed 3 bases and J 1 base; nucleotides not matched to a gene: 9. This CDR3 comprises 18 residues. In DNA form, the CDR3 reads TGTGCCAGTAGTATCGGACAGGTCCTCTTTTCTGGGGCCAACGTCCTGACTTTC. Its translation is CASSIGQVLFSGANVLTF. The full variable domain, with the rest looked up from reference TRBV19 and TRBJ2-6, is DGGITQSPKYLFRKEGQNVTLSCEQNLNHDAMYWYRQDPGQGLRLIYYSQIVNDFQKGDIAEGYSVSREKKESFPLTVTSAQKNPTAFYLCASSIGQVLFSGANVLTFGAGSRLTVL.

This clone was observed a single time. The chain's CDR3 is CASSARWNEKLFF. CDR3 DNA: TGTGCCAGCAGTGCCCGGTGGAATGAAAAACTGTTTTTT. This chain connects TRBV27 to TRBJ1-4; no firm D call. CDR1 and CDR2 from the germline V gene are MNHEY and SMNVEV (reference sequence). The CDR3 sequence is 13 residues long. Trimming left V 5 bases short and J 5 bases short, with 9 bases between.

This chain connects TRBV4-3 to TRBJ2-7; 11 bases line up with TRBD2. The CDR3 is 15 residues long. Germline trimming cut 1 base from V and 6 bases from J; bases unmatched to any gene: 5. Germline V lookup: CDR1 LGHNA, CDR2 YSLEER. CDR3 sequence reads: CASSQGLAGLGEQYF. CDR3 sequence (DNA): TGCGCCAGCAGCCAAGGACTAGCGGGACTCGGCGAGCAGTACTTC.

This sequence joins TRBV5-1 and TRBJ2-7, with D possibly TRBD2 on 5 matching bases. The germline V gene has CDR1 SGHRS and CDR2 YFSETQ. The CDR3 covers 14 residues. V was pared by 0 bases and J by 0 bases, with 7 bases between. The CDR3, as DNA: TGCGCCAGCAGCTTGGACGGGATCTCCTACGAGCAGTACTTC. Encoded protein: CASSLDGISYEQYF.

There are a few counts of this clone. The rearrangement joins TRBV6-5 to TRBJ1-5; 7 bases line up with TRBD1. Germline V lookup: CDR1 MNHEY, CDR2 SVGAGI. The CDR3 contains 13 residues. V shed 7 bases, J shed 6 bases, and the junction held 6 bases outside the gene matches. CDR3 amino acids: CASTGGVGQPQHF. The CDR3 DNA reads TGTGCCAGCACAGGGGGGGTCGGTCAGCCCCAGCATTTT.

The V call is TRBV6-5, the J call TRBJ1-6; 10 positions agree with TRBD1. Trimming took 5 bases from V and 7 from J; bases not matched to a gene: 2. The CDR3 is 14 residues long. Germline CDR1 MNHEY, CDR2 SVGAGI. CDR3 in DNA: TGTGCCAGCAGTCTGGACAGGGGGAATTCACCCCTCCACTTT. Translated, it gives CASSLDRGNSPLHF.

The CDR3 DNA sequence: TGTGCCAGCAGCTGGACCGGGACAGGGGTTTACGAGCAGTACTTC. Translating gives CASSWTGTGVYEQYF. The chain recombines TRBV11-2 with TRBJ2-7; TRBD1 aligns across 10 bases. Germline V gene sequence: CDR1 SGHAT, CDR2 FQNNGV. V lost 4 bases, J lost 4 bases, and 7 bases stayed unmatched. The CDR3 has 15 amino acids.

This chain uses TRBV21-1 with TRBJ2-5; the D call TRBD1 from the table was never checked on the DNA. TRBV21-1 is classified as a pseudogene. The CDR3 runs 14 residues. The DNA for the CDR3 is TGTGCCAGCAGCACGGGACAGGACGTAGAGACCCAGTACTTC. Amino acids: CASSTGQDVETQYF.

This clone was detected a few times. The chain employs TRBV5-8 and TRBJ2-7; no clear D gene. The CDR3 runs 14 residues. Germline V gives CDR1 SGHTS, CDR2 YDEGEE. Deletions cut 1 base from V and 0 bases from J, with 8 bases between. The chain's CDR3 is CASSLRSVSYEQYF. CDR3 bases: TGTGCCAGCAGCTTGCGCTCGGTCTCCTACGAGCAGTACTTC.

This clone occurred a few times. The V call is TRBV20-1, the J call TRBJ2-5; TRBD2 matches 10 bases. The germline CDR1 and CDR2 sequences are DFQATT and SNEGSKA (reference sequence). Trimming took 3 bases from V and 5 from J; bases not matched to a gene: 12. This CDR3 is 16 amino acids long. The DNA for the CDR3 is TGCAGTGCTAGTAATGGGCTAGCGGGAGTACTGGAGACCCAGTACTTC. Protein sequence: CSASNGLAGVLETQYF.

The rearrangement joins TRBV5-6 to TRBJ1-1; D remains ambiguous. Trimming pared 4 bases from V and 6 bases from J, leaving 13 bases between. This CDR3 comprises 13 residues. In germline, CDR1 is SGHDT, CDR2 YYEEEE. The CDR3 sequence: CASSPLPSPEAFF. The CDR3 region has the DNA TGTGCCAGCAGCCCTCTCCCGAGCCCTGAAGCTTTCTTT.

This chain connects TRBV28 to TRBJ2-7, with 8 bases lining up with TRBD1. V shed 5 bases, J shed 7 bases, and the junction held 13 bases outside the gene matches. The CDR3 consists of 15 residues. Germline CDR1 and CDR2: MDHEN and SYDVKM. The CDR3: CASSRPGTGRTEQYF. CDR3 in DNA: TGTGCCAGCAGTCGTCCCGGGACAGGCAGGACTGAGCAGTACTTC.

The rearrangement links TRBV5-5 to TRBJ2-3, with 14 nucleotides matching TRBD2. This CDR3 has 18 residues. CDR1 and CDR2 (germline): SGHKS, YYEKEE (reference sequence). V lost 4 bases and J lost 0; bases outside the gene matches: 7. The CDR3 DNA is TGTGCCAGCAGCAAGGGACTAGCGGGAGAGGTTAGCACAGATACGCAGTATTTT. This sequence encodes CASSKGLAGEVSTDTQYF.

This clone was observed a single time. The rearrangement links TRBV19 to TRBJ2-3; no clear D. Germline loops: CDR1 LNHDA, CDR2 SQIVND (reference sequence). This CDR3 has 13 amino acids. The germline V and J ends were trimmed by 4 bases and 6 bases, with 11 bases remaining between them. CDR3 residues: CASSTGLRDTQYF. CDR3 coding DNA: TGTGCCAGTAGTACGGGTCTTCGGGATACGCAGTATTTT.

The gene calls are TRBV24-1 and TRBJ2-3; TRBD2 agrees at 10 bases. This CDR3 comprises 16 residues. Germline CDR1 reads KGHDR; CDR2 reads SFDVKD. The V gene end was trimmed by 5 bases and the J gene end by 4 bases; junction bases not matched to a gene: 8. CDR3 DNA sequence: TGTGCCACCAGTGGAACTAGCGGGAAGTCCCCAGATACGCAGTATTTT. Its protein is CATSGTSGKSPDTQYF.

J is TRBJ1-6 and V is TRBV5-4; D perhaps matches TRBD1 (6 bases). CDR3 length: 14 amino acids. V was clipped by 1 base and J by 5 bases, with 7 bases between them. Germline V gene sequence: CDR1 SGHNT, CDR2 YYREEE (reference sequence). DNA of the CDR3: TGTGCCAGCAGCTTGCCAGGGGATAATTCACCCCTCCACTTT. Encoded protein: CASSLPGDNSPLHF. Complete variable domain (other parts from reference TRBV5-4 and TRBJ1-6): ETGVTQSPTHLIKTRGQQVTLRCSSQSGHNTVSWYQQALGQGPQFIFQYYREEENGRGNFPPRFSGLQFPNYSSELNVNALELDDSALYLCASSLPGDNSPLHFGNGTRLTVT.

This chain links TRBV18 with TRBJ1-1; D might be TRBD1 (6 bases). Per germline, CDR1 KGHSH and CDR2 LQKENI. The CDR3 totals 16 residues. Trimming stripped 3 bases from V and 1 base from J, with 15 bases between. The CDR3 nucleotides are TGTGCCAGCTCACCCCTACAGGGTTGGGAGAACACTGAAGCTTTCTTT. Its translation is CASSPLQGWENTEAFF.

Here the CDR3 reads CASSVAPSTYTEAFF. The CDR3 DNA reads as TGTGCCAGCAGCGTAGCCCCATCTACCTACACTGAAGCTTTCTTT. V gene TRBV9 combines with J gene TRBJ1-1; D is undetermined. CDR3 length: 15 amino acids. Trimming took off 0 bases at V and 3 bases at J, with 12 bases between the two ends. The germline V gene has CDR1 SGDLS and CDR2 YYNGEE.

The chain combines TRBV28 with TRBJ2-1; TRBD1 agrees at 7 bases. CDR1 and CDR2 (germline): MDHEN, SYDVKM. CDR3 length: 15 amino acids. V was clipped by 4 bases and J by 4 bases; unmatched bases: 7. The chain's CDR3 is CASSSPGQRYNEQFF. In DNA form, the CDR3 reads TGTGCCAGCAGTTCCCCGGGACAGAGATACAATGAGCAGTTCTTC.

Here the CDR3 DNA reads TGTGCCAGCAGCCAAGGGTTTGGGCGTGGGGGTCAGCCCCAGCATTTT. It translates to CASSQGFGRGGQPQHF. The chain links TRBV3-1 (or the pseudogene TRBV3-2) to TRBJ1-5, with a weak D call TRBD1 (5 bases). Germline assignment: CDR1 LGHDT and CDR2 YNNKEL (reference sequence). V lost 1 base to trimming and J lost 6 bases, with 16 bases between them. The CDR3 spans 16 residues.

V is TRBV27 and J is TRBJ2-7, with no clear D. The V and J ends lost 7 bases and 4 bases respectively, with 5 bases between them. CDR1 and CDR2 (germline): MNHEY, SMNVEV (reference sequence). This CDR3 is 10 amino acids long. The DNA for the CDR3 is TGTGCCAGCATCCCATACGAGCAGTACTTC. Residues: CASIPYEQYF.